These 8 T cell receptor beta chains were all obtained from the same sample, sequenced in a study of cytomegalovirus exposure and HLA in healthy donors. The PCR had 60 Vbeta and 13 Jbeta primers. Assay used: immunoSEQ multiplex PCR; TCRdb lists only in-frame clones, some missing. The sample consists of some 99,000 clones, approximately 79% of them appearing once. Input material: PBMCs. The source of these receptors is a male donor in good health and CMV-seronegative.

This rearrangement joins TRBV29-1 to TRBJ1-1; 11 nucleotides agree with TRBD1. Germline lookup yields CDR1 SQVTM and CDR2 ANQGSEA. There are 14 residues in the CDR3. Trimming removed 3 bases from V and 8 bases from J; junction bases left unmatched: 8. The CDR3, as DNA: TGCAGCGTTGATCGGACAGGGGGCAAAACGGAAGCTTTCTTT. It yields the protein CSVDRTGGKTEAFF.

This clone was recorded once. The V call is TRBV5-1, the J call TRBJ2-3; D is ambiguous. V lost 0 bases and J lost 4, with 9 bases in between. CDR1 is SGHRS, CDR2 YFSETQ, per germline. The CDR3 consists of 14 residues. CDR3 amino acids: CASSLGLLADTQYF. In nucleotides, the CDR3 is TGCGCCAGCAGCTTGGGACTGTTAGCAGATACGCAGTATTTT.

V usage is TRBV2 and J usage is TRBJ1-4; 9 bases match TRBD1. Per the germline V gene, CDR1 is SNHLY and CDR2 is FYNNEI. The CDR3 has 15 amino acids. With 1 base clipped from V and 7 bases from J, the junction kept 4 bases outside the gene matches. The CDR3 region has the DNA TGTGCCAGCAGTGAAGGGACAGGGGTCGGTGAAAAACTGTTTTTT. Its protein product is CASSEGTGVGEKLFF.

V and J are TRBV6-1 and TRBJ2-7; 9 bases line up with TRBD1. Trimming removed 8 bases from V and 3 bases from J; junction bases left unmatched: 5. Germline CDR1 and CDR2: MNHNS and SASEGT. This CDR3 is 13 amino acids long. CDR3 amino acids: CASLDRGNYEQYF. The DNA of the CDR3 is TGTGCCAGCCTAGACAGGGGGAACTACGAGCAGTACTTC.

This chain joins TRBV15 and TRBJ2-5, with a tentative D call TRBD1 (5 bases). CDR1 and CDR2 from the germline V gene are LNHNV and YYDKDF (reference sequence). There are 13 residues in the CDR3. Trimming left V 1 base short and J 7 bases short, with 10 bases between. The CDR3 DNA reads TGTGCCACCAGCAGAGGGGGCGAAGTGACCCAGTACTTC. Its protein is CATSRGGEVTQYF.

The chain couples TRBV27 to TRBJ2-7; D uncertain. The length of the CDR3 is 13 residues. Deletions cut 3 bases from V and 2 bases from J, with 8 bases between. CDR1 and CDR2 (germline): MNHEY, SMNVEV (reference sequence). CDR3 region: CASSFRGAYEQYF. As DNA, the CDR3 is TGTGCCAGCAGTTTTAGAGGTGCCTACGAGCAGTACTTC.

This chain links TRBV30 with TRBJ1-4; 7 nucleotides align to TRBD1. The germline CDR1 and CDR2 sequences are GTSNPN and SVGIG (reference sequence). V trimming: 0 bases; J trimming: 0 bases; junction bases outside the gene matches: 7. This CDR3 spans 17 amino acids. The CDR3 bases are TGTGCCTGGAGTGTTAAGGGACAGCCTACAACTAATGAAAAACTGTTTTTT. Translating gives CAWSVKGQPTTNEKLFF.

The chain uses TRBV6-5 and TRBJ2-7; D is possibly TRBD2 (5 bases). The CDR3 is made up of 13 amino acids. CDR1 is MNHEY and CDR2 is SVGAGI in the germline V gene. Trimming stripped 6 bases from V and 5 bases from J, with 14 bases between. CDR3 DNA: TGTGCCAGCAGGCGGGCAGGTTCGGACGAGCAGTACTTC. Residues: CASRRAGSDEQYF.